This T cell receptor (beta chain) was recovered during a study of a mutant IDH1 vaccine in newly diagnosed glioma. The study's findings and limits: It seemed that pseudoprogression was not linked to changes in the top peripheral T cell clonotypes. Vaccine-induced responses were seen in 93.3% of patients, spanning several MHC alleles.

The germline gives CDR1 SGHVS, CDR2 FQNEAQ. This CDR3 spans 19 amino acids. With V trimmed by 2 bases and J by 0 bases, 11 bases remained unmatched. Produced via immunoSEQ multiplex PCR; TCRdb's table is partial and in-frame only. The sample has roughly 50,000 clones; around four fifths are singletons. The time point here: week 5, during vaccination. The vaccine gave 300 ug of a 20-mer mutant IDH1 peptide subcutaneously per dose. The donor cohort comprised cases of new WHO grade 3 or 4 IDH1-mutant, ATRX-lost astrocytoma. This clone was seen more than once but under ten times. Its antigen remains unknown.

The TCR was taken from a woman in her 40s with glioma. The material was PBMCs, obtained from a glioma patient whose treatment included an IDH1 peptide vaccine. The chain recombines TRBV7-8 with TRBJ2-4, with 9 bases aligning to TRBD1. In nucleotides, the CDR3 is TGTGCCAGCAGCTTAACGTCTGGACAGGGGCCGCTAGCCAAAAACATTCAGTACTTC. Its translation is CASSLTSGQGPLAKNIQYF.